The 15 T cell receptor beta chains presented below share a single source sample, sequenced in a study of blood T cell repertoires in COVID-19. Using immunoSEQ multiplex PCR, the repertoire was profiled, and TCRdb retains in-frame clones only, with some absent. The sample consists of fewer than 400,000 clones, around 86% of them appearing once. What was sequenced was PBMCs or T cells enriched from blood (not recorded which). These receptor sequences come from a man younger than 40 who had recovered from COVID-19.

The rearrangement joins TRBV25-1 to TRBJ2-3, with 8 bases lining up with TRBD1. CDR1 and CDR2 (germline): MGHDK, SYGVNS. This CDR3 comprises 14 residues. V shed 4 bases, J shed 3 bases, and the junction held 3 bases outside the gene matches. CDR3 region: CASSVQGATDTQYF. CDR3 sequence (DNA): TGTGCCAGCAGTGTCCAGGGGGCGACAGATACGCAGTATTTT.

V gene TRBV2 combines with J gene TRBJ2-2; no clear D. V gave up 6 bases and J gave up 5 bases, with 10 bases separating them. The CDR3 has 13 amino acids. Germline CDR1 is SNHLY and CDR2 is FYNNEI. CDR3 coding DNA: TGTGCCAGCAGCGACCCGCGGACCGGGGAGCTGTTTTTT. Protein sequence: CASSDPRTGELFF. The variable domain in full, with the rest retrieved from reference TRBV2 and TRBJ2-2, is EPEVTQTPSHQVTQMGQEVILRCVPISNHLYFYWYRQILGQKVEFLVSFYNNEISEKSEIFDDQFSVERPDGSNFTLKIRSTKLEDSAMYFCASSDPRTGELFFGEGSRLTVL.

V gene TRBV7-8 combines with J gene TRBJ1-1; 9 nucleotides line up with TRBD1. In germline, CDR1 is SGHVS, CDR2 FQNEAQ. J gave up 11 bases and V 6 bases, and 16 bases lay outside the gene matches. The CDR3 has 15 amino acids. This CDR3 reads CASRWTGTGNSVAFF. DNA of the CDR3: TGTGCCAGCAGGTGGACCGGGACAGGGAATTCAGTGGCTTTCTTT.

CDR3 in amino acids: CASSLGNAGAVNTEAFF. The CDR3 DNA is TGTGCCAGCAGCTTAGGAAACGCTGGGGCAGTTAACACTGAAGCTTTCTTT. V usage is TRBV7-9 and J usage is TRBJ1-1; weak D call: TRBD1 (5 bases). The CDR3 has 17 residues. The germline CDR1 and CDR2 sequences are SEHNR and FQNEAQ (reference sequence). V lost 1 base and J lost 2, with 17 bases in between.

V usage is TRBV6-5 and J usage is TRBJ2-7; D might be TRBD1 (5 bases). The CDR3 covers 11 residues. CDR1 is MNHEY, CDR2 SVGAGI, per germline. V lost 7 bases and J lost 5, with 9 bases in between. The chain's CDR3 is CASTLGDEQYF. CDR3 DNA sequence: TGTGCCAGCACCCTAGGGGACGAGCAGTACTTC.

This chain links TRBV9 with TRBJ2-3; D gene uncertain. Germline CDR1 SGDLS, CDR2 YYNGEE. This CDR3 is 13 amino acids long. The V and J ends lost 4 bases and 4 bases respectively, with 10 bases between them. The CDR3 region has the DNA TGTGCCAGCAGCTCATCAGTGGCAGATACGCAGTATTTT. It translates to CASSSSVADTQYF.

The chain has TRBV30 and TRBJ2-2, with a possible D match to TRBD2 (5 bases). This CDR3 has 14 residues. V dropped 3 bases and J dropped 4 bases, with 12 bases sitting between them. Germline CDR1 GTSNPN, CDR2 SVGIG (reference sequence). CDR3 residues: CAWRAAVGTGELFF. As DNA, the CDR3 is TGTGCCTGGAGAGCAGCGGTGGGCACCGGGGAGCTGTTTTTT.

The chain combines TRBV7-8 with TRBJ2-5, with D perhaps TRBD1 (6 bases). This CDR3 has 18 amino acids. V lost 2 bases to trimming and J lost 0 bases, with 19 bases between them. Per the germline V gene, CDR1 is SGHVS and CDR2 is FQNEAQ. CDR3 loop: CASSLPLQGPIDQETQYF. The CDR3 region has the DNA TGTGCCAGCAGCTTACCTCTACAGGGCCCTATCGACCAAGAGACCCAGTACTTC.

The chain uses TRBV14 and TRBJ1-4, with D unresolved. The CDR3 extends over 16 amino acids. From germline, CDR1 is SGHDN and CDR2 FVKESK. V lost 2 bases and J 0 bases, leaving 10 bases between the germline ends. The chain's CDR3 is CASSQIRRTTNEKLFF. As DNA, the CDR3 is TGTGCCAGCAGCCAAATCAGGCGCACAACTAATGAAAAACTGTTTTTT.

The chain joins TRBV5-8 to TRBJ2-1; 9 bases map to TRBD2. The CDR3 totals 18 residues. V shed 2 bases, J shed 1 base, and the junction held 10 bases outside the gene matches. Per germline, CDR1 SGHTS and CDR2 YDEGEE. The CDR3 nucleotides read TGTGCCAGCAGCTTAAGAGGGGCTAGCGGGATTTCCTACAATGAGCAGTTCTTC. This sequence encodes CASSLRGASGISYNEQFF.

The chain recombines TRBV7-8 with TRBJ2-2; D possibly corresponds to TRBD1 (6 bases). Germline-derived CDR1 and CDR2 are SGHVS and FQNEAQ. The CDR3 sequence is 16 residues long. The V end was cut by 6 bases, the J end by 2 bases, with 16 bases between. CDR3 region: CASRDKQGHNTGELFF. The CDR3 DNA follows: TGTGCCAGCAGAGATAAACAGGGACACAACACCGGGGAGCTGTTTTTT.

The CDR3 sequence: CASSPRDSQETQYF. In DNA form, the CDR3 reads TGTGCCAGTAGTCCCCGGGACTCTCAAGAGACCCAGTACTTC. This chain links TRBV19 with TRBJ2-5; tentative D call: TRBD2 (6 bases). Germline V gene lookup returns CDR1 LNHDA and CDR2 SQIVND (reference sequence). Trimming removed 5 bases from V and 2 bases from J, with 12 bases in between. This CDR3 contains 14 residues.

CDR3 loop: CASSPETGNQPQHF. The CDR3 DNA follows: TGTGCCAGCAGCCCGGAGACAGGAAATCAGCCCCAGCATTTT. The V gene is TRBV7-9, the J gene TRBJ1-5, with D maybe TRBD1 (6 bases). Between the trimmed V and J ends, which lost 5 bases and 4 bases, there was a span of 12 bases. Germline values: CDR1 SEHNR, CDR2 FQNEAQ (reference sequence). This CDR3 spans 14 amino acids.

This rearrangement joins TRBV24-1 to TRBJ2-1; TRBD2 matches at 9 bases. This CDR3 is built from 18 residues. Germline V lookup: CDR1 KGHDR, CDR2 SFDVKD. The J segment lost 3 bases and the V segment lost 5 bases, leaving 13 bases of the junction unmatched. CDR3 loop: CATSVPKGAGGHYNEQFF. The CDR3 DNA reads as TGTGCCACCAGTGTCCCAAAGGGAGCGGGAGGACACTACAATGAGCAGTTCTTC.

The chain is built from TRBV10-3 and TRBJ2-2, with D possibly being TRBD1 (6 bases). This CDR3 is built from 15 residues. CDR1 ENHRY and CDR2 SYGVKD come from the germline V gene. V lost 5 bases and J 5 bases, leaving 15 bases between the germline ends. The CDR3 loop reads CAISHDRPETGELFF. The CDR3 DNA reads as TGTGCCATCAGTCACGACAGGCCGGAGACCGGGGAGCTGTTTTTT.